This T cell receptor (beta chain) was documented in a study of radiotherapy plus CTLA-4 blockade in lung cancer. Trimming stripped 8 bases from V and 8 bases from J, with 18 bases between. CDR3 length equals 13 residues. CDR1 and CDR2 from the germline V gene are MDHEN and SYDVKM. Findings and limits, study-wide: Early blood T cell clone dynamics reportedly forecast response best, with interferon-beta. An expansion of tumor-derived TCR clones occurred in blood after radiotherapy plus ipilimumab.

Receiving focal radiation plus CTLA-4 blockade with ipilimumab were patients who had chemo-refractory metastatic non-small-cell lung cancer. Concerning this clone: The antigen is undetermined.

Data came from immunoSEQ multiplex PCR; TCRdb stores just in-frame clones and leaves some out. Of tens of thousands of clones in the sample, 60% to 80% were seen once. The sequence came from a human donor with non-small cell lung cancer who had stable disease on radiotherapy plus ipilimumab. The material sequenced was peripheral blood, taken from a patient treated with radiotherapy plus ipilimumab. V and J are TRBV28 and TRBJ1-2; perhaps TRBD1 as D (5 bases). The CDR3 DNA sequence: TGTGCCAGCCTCCGCGGGGGACTATCGGGCTACACCTTC. This sequence encodes CASLRGGLSGYTF.